This TCR beta chain appears in the sequencing data of a study of cytomegalovirus exposure and HLA in healthy donors (TCRdb year 2017). General notes on the study: A later analysis indicated that the roughly 120 validation repertoires were generated on the platform also employed for the 600 to 750 repertoires of the first cohort. The study aimed to test whether signatures of past pathogen exposure could be identified by cataloging public T cell receptors. A separate validation cohort of approximately 120 different subjects was used in addition to the approximately 610-subject first cohort. To predict cytomegalovirus infection status, the study combined high-throughput TCR immunosequencing, statistical association of individual TCRs with disease status, and machine learning. Points the paper makes about the study in general: Across donors, most TCR sequences were observed very rarely, whereas some public TCRs were present in many individuals. In vitro tests confirmed that a few of the cytomegalovirus-associated TCR beta chains recognize cytomegalovirus antigens. Cytomegalovirus status was reported to be diagnosed by the classifier with high specificity and sensitivity in both the original and validation cohorts. The validation cohort had no HLA typing available for a later analysis, so co-occurrence within that cohort was assessed over all 110 or so repertoires. A later analysis found that TCRs clustered in the first cohort also tended to co-occur in the approximately 120 validation repertoires, with more than 90% of cluster scores above 0. It was suggested by the authors that the approach could potentially be generalized to other disease states and immunological phenotypes. In the study, some 160 TCR beta chains were listed as associated with cytomegalovirus.

This clone was counted between two and nine times. Its antigen specificity is not known. Base quality data are lacking; no much larger clone is found one base away. The donors belonged to the validation cohort of about 120 subjects, which was separate from the 666-subject first cohort. The method was the immunoSEQ multiplex PCR assay. The original methods were these. To diagnose cytomegalovirus status from the catalog of TCR beta chain sequences, a statistical classification framework was built. The source is immuneACCESS, and TCRdb retained only in-frame sequences with V and J called. Part of the clones is not carried over; for the studies checked, unresolved V genes explain less than half of this, and the remainder is unexplained. V and J calls plus clone size are reproduced from that table; the DNA served to infer D and trimming. The sample contains 150,000 to 200,000 clones, roughly nine tenths of them found a single time. About a tenth of the sample comes from the top ten.

V is cut back by 5 bases and J by 4 bases, with 1 base in the junction unmatched. From the germline V gene, CDR1 is MDHEN and CDR2 is SYDVKM. The CDR3, from cysteine to phenylalanine, totals 14 residues. CDR3 DNA is the only sequence kept; it has 42 bases, read in frame from the first base. The TCR comes from a woman younger than 30 in good health and CMV-seropositive. The chain joins TRBV28 to TRBJ2-7, with 14 junctional bases fitting TRBD2. Input material: PBMCs. Here the CDR3 is given as CASSGTSGGYEQYF. The DNA sequence reads TGTGCCAGCAGTGGGACTAGCGGGGGTTACGAGCAGTACTTC.